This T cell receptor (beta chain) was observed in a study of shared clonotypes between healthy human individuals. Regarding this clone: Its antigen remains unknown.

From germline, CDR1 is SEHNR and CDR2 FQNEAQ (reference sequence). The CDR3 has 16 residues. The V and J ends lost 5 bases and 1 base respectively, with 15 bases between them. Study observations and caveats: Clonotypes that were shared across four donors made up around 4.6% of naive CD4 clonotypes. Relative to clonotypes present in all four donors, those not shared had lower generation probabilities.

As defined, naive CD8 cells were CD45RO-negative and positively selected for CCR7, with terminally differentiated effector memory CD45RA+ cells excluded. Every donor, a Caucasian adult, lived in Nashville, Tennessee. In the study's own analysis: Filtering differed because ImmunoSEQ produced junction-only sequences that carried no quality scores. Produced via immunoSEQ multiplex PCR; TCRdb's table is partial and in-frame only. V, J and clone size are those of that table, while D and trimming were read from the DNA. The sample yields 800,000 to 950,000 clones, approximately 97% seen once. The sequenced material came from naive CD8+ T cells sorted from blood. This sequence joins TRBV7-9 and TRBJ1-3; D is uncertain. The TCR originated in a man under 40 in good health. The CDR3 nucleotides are TGTGCCAGCAGCCCCCTTAGTTTTGGTTCTGGAAACACCATATATTTT. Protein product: CASSPLSFGSGNTIYF.